Ten or more counts support the clone carrying this T cell receptor beta chain. The CDR3 consists of 16 residues. Germline CDR1 reads SGHKS; CDR2 reads YYEKEE (reference sequence). With 7 bases removed from V and 4 bases from J, the gap between germline ends came to 23 bases. One entry per CDR3 protein results from TCRdb running MiXCR on the reads. Among fewer than 250,000 distinct CDR3 sequences listed, about 30% were seen once. The sample originates from a study of kidney transplant recipient with SARS-CoV-2 infection. Sequencing was performed on a blood sample, taken at baseline and on day 111 from a kidney transplant recipient. The gene calls are TRBV5-5 and TRBJ1-2; no definite D call. The receptor was isolated from a male patient between 25 and 40 years old who had COVID-19 and was a kidney transplant recipient. The graft donor may account for some of the T cells. The CDR3 loop reads CASLSGVSRKTYGYTF. CDR3 coding DNA: TGTGCCAGCCTTTCGGGTGTCTCGCGAAAGACCTATGGCTACACCTTC.